Listed here are 21 T cell receptor beta chains from one sample, sequenced in a study of shared clonotypes between healthy human individuals. Produced via immunoSEQ multiplex PCR; TCRdb's table is partial and in-frame only. The sample shows about 2.4 million clones, under 95% of them seen only once. Specimen: naive CD4+ T cells from PBMCs. Subset: CD45RA+ positively selected. These receptors all stem from a young man in good health. Some clones in this sample may be carry-over from other donors' samples.

This clone has a single count. The rearrangement uses TRBV10-3 and TRBJ2-5; 9 bases are shared with TRBD2. The J call may be faulty, since TRBJ2-7 better matches the DNA end. CDR1 and CDR2 (germline): ENHRY, SYGVKD. CDR3 length: 12 amino acids. The CDR3 protein is CAIGAGGYEQYF. The CDR3, as DNA: TGTGCCATTGGGGCGGGAGGGTACGAGCAGTACTTC.

This chain joins TRBV7-6 and TRBJ2-7; the match to TRBD1 covers 7 bases. CDR1 is SGHVS and CDR2 is FNYEAQ in the germline V gene. J was trimmed by 1 base and V by 4 bases; bases with no gene match: 4. This CDR3 spans 14 amino acids. The CDR3 DNA reads as TGTGCCAGCAGCTCCGGGACAGCTTCCTACGAGCAGTACTTC. It translates to CASSSGTASYEQYF.

The chain recombines TRBV5-1 with TRBJ2-1; the D gene is possibly TRBD2 (6 bases). V dropped 4 bases and J dropped 1 base, with 12 bases sitting between them. Germline loops: CDR1 SGHRS, CDR2 YFSETQ. The CDR3 is made up of 15 amino acids. Here the CDR3 reads CASSTPAGSYNEQFF. The CDR3 DNA is TGCGCCAGCAGCACCCCAGCGGGTTCCTACAATGAGCAGTTCTTC.

To note about this clone: This CDR3 is also generated by other DNA sequences in the sample. V gene TRBV28 combines with J gene TRBJ2-2, with D uncertain. This CDR3 is built from 15 residues. The V gene lost 5 bases and the J gene lost 0 bases, with 10 bases spanning the gap. In germline, CDR1 is MDHEN, CDR2 SYDVKM. CDR3 sequence reads: CASSPPPANTGELFF. CDR3 sequence (DNA): TGTGCCAGCAGTCCCCCCCCCGCGAACACCGGGGAGCTGTTTTTT. Full variable domain (outside the CDR3, taken from reference TRBV28 and TRBJ2-2): DVKVTQSSRYLVKRTGEKVFLECVQDMDHENMFWYRQDPGLGLRLIYFSYDVKMKEKGDIPEGYSVSREKKERFSLILESASTNQTSMYLCASSPPPANTGELFFGEGSRLTVL.

The chain joins TRBV5-1 to TRBJ1-4; D is unresolved. V was shortened by 2 bases and J by 2 bases, with 7 bases between the two germline ends. The germline V gene has CDR1 SGHRS and CDR2 YFSETQ. This CDR3 is 14 amino acids long. In DNA, the CDR3 is TGCGCCAGCAGCTTAGTGGGGACTAATGAAAAACTGTTTTTT. This gives the protein CASSLVGTNEKLFF.

The genes are TRBV5-1 and TRBJ2-6; unclear D gene. Germline assignment: CDR1 SGHRS and CDR2 YFSETQ. The CDR3 has 14 amino acids. The V and J ends lost 4 bases and 0 bases respectively, with 5 bases between them. Here the CDR3 reads CASSTGSGANVLTF. CDR3 nucleotides: TGCGCCAGCAGCACCGGCTCTGGGGCCAACGTCCTGACTTTC.

The J gene is TRBJ2-4, the V gene TRBV18, with 10 bases fitting TRBD1. The length of the CDR3 is 13 residues. In germline, CDR1 is KGHSH, CDR2 LQKENI. Unmatched junction bases numbered 3, after V lost 6 bases and J lost 7 bases. The CDR3 loop is CASSSDRGNIQYF. The CDR3 DNA sequence: TGTGCCAGCTCGTCGGACAGGGGGAACATTCAGTACTTC.

The chain carries TRBV4-2 and TRBJ2-7, with D perhaps given as TRBD1 or TRBD2 (5 bases each). CDR1 and CDR2 from the germline V gene are LGHNA and YNFKEQ. The CDR3 extends over 17 amino acids. V was clipped by 3 bases and J by 0 bases, with 18 bases between them. The CDR3, as DNA: TGTGCCAGCAGCCAGTCGGGACCGACTAATACCTCCTACGAGCAGTACTTC. It encodes CASSQSGPTNTSYEQYF.

As concerns this clone: The sample has other DNA sequences that encode this CDR3 too. V usage is TRBV6-1 and J usage is TRBJ1-2; no firm D call. The CDR3 sequence is 12 residues long. Trimming took 8 bases from V and 2 from J, leaving 9 bases between them. CDR1 is MNHNS, CDR2 SASEGT, per germline. The CDR3 DNA reads as TGTGCCAGCTCGGAACGAAACTATGGCTACACCTTC. Translation: CASSERNYGYTF.

The CDR3 DNA reads as TGTGCCAGCACCCTACGACTCAACAGACGTCCTGGGGCCAACGTCCTGACTTTC. Protein: CASTLRLNRRPGANVLTF. The rearrangement uses TRBV27 and TRBJ2-6; unclear D gene. The CDR3 has 18 amino acids. The V gene lost 7 bases and the J gene lost 2 bases, with 21 bases spanning the gap. Germline V gene sequence: CDR1 MNHEY, CDR2 SMNVEV (reference sequence).

A single count supports this clone. V usage is TRBV5-1 and J usage is TRBJ2-7; no definite D call. Per germline, CDR1 SGHRS and CDR2 YFSETQ. The CDR3 covers 11 residues. Trimming removed 0 bases at V and 12 bases at J, with 10 bases between. CDR3 sequence: CASSLDNRAYF. In DNA, the CDR3 is TGCGCCAGCAGCTTGGATAACCGAGCGTACTTC.

This CDR3 is CASSVVGLAEAFF. CDR3 coding DNA: TGTGCCAGCAGCGTAGTAGGTCTGGCTGAAGCTTTCTTT. The chain combines TRBV9 with TRBJ1-1; D call uncertain. Trimming stripped 0 bases from V and 6 bases from J, with 9 bases between. CDR1 SGDLS and CDR2 YYNGEE come from the germline V gene. The CDR3 has 13 residues.

For this clone: The identical CDR3 is also encoded by other nucleotide sequences in the sample. The genes are TRBV7-9 and TRBJ2-7; D remains ambiguous. Trimming removed 2 bases from V and 2 bases from J, with 10 bases in between. The V gene's germline CDR1 is SEHNR and CDR2 FQNEAQ (reference sequence). The CDR3 runs to 14 residues. CDR3 nucleotides: TGTGCCAGCAGCTTAATCGCTGGGGCCTACGAGCAGTACTTC. Translation: CASSLIAGAYEQYF. The full variable domain, in which reference TRBV7-9 and TRBJ2-7 provide the parts outside the CDR3, is DTGVSQNPRHKITKRGQNVTFRCDPISEHNRLYWYRQTLGQGPEFLTYFQNEAQLEKSRLLSDRFSAERPKGSFSTLEIQRTEQGDSAMYLCASSLIAGAYEQYFGPGTRLTVT.

V and J are TRBV7-9 and TRBJ2-4; TRBD2 is a possible D gene (6 bases). CDR1 and CDR2 (germline): SEHNR, FQNEAQ (reference sequence). The CDR3 runs 15 residues. V was pared by 7 bases and J by 6 bases, with 19 bases between. The chain's CDR3 is CASTRGNLLPNIQYF. The CDR3 DNA is TGTGCCAGCACCCGCGGGAACCTCCTCCCAAACATTCAGTACTTC.

The chain has TRBV19 and TRBJ2-2, with a weak D call TRBD2 (6 bases). CDR1 and CDR2 from the germline V gene are LNHDA and SQIVND (reference sequence). Trimming cost V 8 bases and J 6 bases, with 16 bases left between them. CDR3 length: 14 amino acids. The CDR3 here is CASRRDSPPGELFF. Here the CDR3 DNA reads TGTGCCAGTCGGCGGGATAGCCCCCCCGGGGAGCTGTTTTTT.

J is TRBJ2-2 and V is TRBV2; no reliable D call. Per germline, CDR1 SNHLY and CDR2 FYNNEI. V lost 6 bases and J lost 5, with 10 bases in between. The CDR3 has 13 amino acids. CDR3 residues: CASRKSGTGELFF. CDR3 DNA: TGTGCCAGCAGAAAATCGGGTACCGGGGAGCTGTTTTTT.

The rearrangement links TRBV7-3 to TRBJ2-1; TRBD2 agrees at 7 bases. Germline V gene sequence: CDR1 SGHTA, CDR2 FQGTGA. V shed 2 bases, J shed 8 bases, and the junction held 6 bases outside the gene matches. The CDR3 loop spans 14 amino acids. CDR3 nucleotide sequence: TGTGCCAGCAGCTTACGGGCGGGGGAGGATGAGCAGTTCTTC. Residues: CASSLRAGEDEQFF.

The chain recombines TRBV7-2 with TRBJ2-7; 8 bases match TRBD1. This CDR3 has 15 amino acids. V lost 5 bases, J lost 1 base, and 7 bases stayed unmatched. CDR1 and CDR2 (germline): SGHTA, FQGNSA. Written as DNA, the CDR3 is TGTGCCAGCAGCCCAGGGGGCGCGACATCCTACGAGCAGTACTTC. Residues: CASSPGGATSYEQYF.

The rearrangement uses TRBV15 and TRBJ2-2; 8 positions match TRBD2. Germline V lookup: CDR1 LNHNV, CDR2 YYDKDF (reference sequence). The CDR3 sequence is 19 residues long. V lost 3 bases, J lost 3 bases, and 15 bases stayed unmatched. CDR3 protein: CATSSPTWASGSYTGELFF. CDR3 bases: TGTGCCACCAGCAGTCCCACCTGGGCAAGCGGGAGTTACACCGGGGAGCTGTTTTTT.

The chain is built from TRBV5-1 and TRBJ2-7; 8 nucleotides match TRBD2. After removal of 0 bases from V and 0 bases from J, the junction contained 5 bases not matched to a gene. This CDR3 region has 16 residues. Per germline, CDR1 SGHRS and CDR2 YFSETQ. The CDR3 here is CASSLVASGSSYEQYF. Written as DNA, the CDR3 is TGCGCCAGCAGCTTGGTGGCCAGCGGGAGCTCCTACGAGCAGTACTTC.

This chain uses TRBV29-1 with TRBJ2-7; no reliable D call. The germline gives CDR1 SQVTM, CDR2 ANQGSEA. V lost 0 bases to trimming and J lost 6 bases, with 12 bases between them. This CDR3 is 13 amino acids long. The CDR3 sequence is CSVEDQVQSEQYF. CDR3 nucleotide sequence: TGCAGCGTTGAAGATCAGGTACAGTCCGAGCAGTACTTC.